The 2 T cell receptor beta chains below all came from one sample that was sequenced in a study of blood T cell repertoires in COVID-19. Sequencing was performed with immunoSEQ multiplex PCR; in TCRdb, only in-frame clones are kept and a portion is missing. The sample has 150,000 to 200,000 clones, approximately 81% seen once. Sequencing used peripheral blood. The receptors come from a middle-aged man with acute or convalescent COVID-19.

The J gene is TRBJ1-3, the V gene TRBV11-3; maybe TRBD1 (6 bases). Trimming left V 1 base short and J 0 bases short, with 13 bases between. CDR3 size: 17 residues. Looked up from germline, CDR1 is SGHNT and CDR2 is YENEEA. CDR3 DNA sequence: TGTGCCAGCAGCTTAGTTCAGGGGCCTCGCTCTGGAAACACCATATATTTT. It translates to CASSLVQGPRSGNTIYF.

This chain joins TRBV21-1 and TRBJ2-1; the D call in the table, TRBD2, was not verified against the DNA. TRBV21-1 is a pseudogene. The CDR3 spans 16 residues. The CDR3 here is CASSGDTGGSYNEQFF. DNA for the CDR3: TGTGCCAGCAGCGGTGACACCGGGGGCTCCTACAATGAGCAGTTCTTC.